A single sample is the source of the 17 T cell receptor beta chains below, sequenced in a study of blood T cell repertoires in COVID-19. Some clones are missing from TCRdb's copy, which holds only in-frame ones; the method was immunoSEQ multiplex PCR. The data contain a few hundred thousand clones, about nine tenths of them singletons. The specimen sequenced was PBMCs or T cells enriched from blood (not recorded which). Receptors originate from a man aged 25 to 40 in a cohort exposed to, infected with or recovered from COVID-19 (not recorded which).

The chain links TRBV6-4 to TRBJ1-2; D is unclear. The CDR3 has 16 residues. V dropped 2 bases and J dropped 8 bases, with 21 bases sitting between them. CDR1 is MRHNA and CDR2 is SNTAGT in the germline V gene. The CDR3 spells CASSDGPTVGSKGYTF. CDR3 sequence (DNA): TGTGCCAGCAGTGACGGTCCTACGGTGGGCTCAAAGGGCTACACCTTC.

The chain links TRBV7-3 to TRBJ2-5; maybe TRBD1 (6 bases). The CDR3 length is 13 residues. Trimming removed 5 bases at V and 5 bases at J, with 12 bases between. The V gene's germline CDR1 is SGHTA and CDR2 FQGTGA. CDR3 bases: TGTGCCAGCAGCCCCGGGACACAGGAGACCCAGTACTTC. It specifies CASSPGTQETQYF. The variable domain in full, completed from reference TRBV7-3 and TRBJ2-5, reads GAGVSQTPSNKVTEKGKYVELRCDPISGHTALYWYRQSLGQGPEFLIYFQGTGAADDSGLPNDRFFAVRPEGSVSTLKIQRTERGDSAVYLCASSPGTQETQYFGPGTRLLVL.

V and J are TRBV19 and TRBJ1-5, with 7 bases lining up with TRBD1. The CDR3 is 15 residues long. Trimming removed 3 bases from V and 3 bases from J; junction bases left unmatched: 5. The germline V gene encodes CDR1 LNHDA and CDR2 SQIVND (reference sequence). The CDR3 region is CASSIRDRSNQPQHF. DNA of the CDR3: TGTGCCAGTAGTATCCGGGACAGATCCAATCAGCCCCAGCATTTT.

This clone was found many times. The CDR3 spells CASSFYGPGGGTLPREQYF. CDR3 nucleotides: TGTGCCAGCAGTTTTTATGGGCCAGGGGGCGGGACTCTCCCCCGAGAGCAGTACTTC. The J gene is TRBJ2-7, the V gene TRBV28; TRBD1 matches at 8 bases. Per the germline V gene, CDR1 is MDHEN and CDR2 is SYDVKM. V trimming: 3 bases; J trimming: 7 bases; junction bases outside the gene matches: 23. The CDR3 loop spans 19 amino acids.

Only a few counts were recorded for this clone. CDR3 DNA sequence: TGCAGTGCTAGTGGAGGGAGGGCCTCGGGCGAGCAGTACTTC. It is translated as CSASGGRASGEQYF. The rearrangement joins TRBV20-1 to TRBJ2-7; 7 nucleotides align to TRBD2. The CDR3 spans 14 residues. Losses at the gene ends were 3 bases for V and 6 bases for J; bases not matched to a gene: 11. The germline gives CDR1 DFQATT, CDR2 SNEGSKA (reference sequence).

The V call is TRBV7-3, the J call TRBJ2-5; TRBD2 agrees at 13 bases. With V trimmed by 4 bases and J by 5 bases, 7 bases remained unmatched. CDR3 length equals 16 residues. Germline V gene sequence: CDR1 SGHTA, CDR2 FQGTGA. The CDR3 is CASSSGLAGDGETQYF. CDR3 DNA sequence: TGTGCCAGCAGCTCAGGACTAGCGGGAGACGGCGAGACCCAGTACTTC.

The genes are TRBV7-3 and TRBJ2-2, with 7 bases lining up with TRBD2. The CDR3 loop spans 18 amino acids. Per germline, CDR1 SGHTA and CDR2 FQGTGA. Trimming cost V 5 bases and J 1 base; bases outside gene matches: 13. CDR3 nucleotides: TGTGCCAGCAGCCTTAGCCCCCCCGGGGGGAAGAACACCGGGGAGCTGTTTTTT. This sequence encodes CASSLSPPGGKNTGELFF.

The chain joins TRBV7-2 to TRBJ1-2; D unclear. The length of the CDR3 is 12 residues. CDR1 is SGHTA and CDR2 is FQGNSA in the germline V gene. Between the trimmed V and J ends, which lost 4 bases and 3 bases, there was a span of 6 bases. In nucleotides, the CDR3 is TGTGCCAGCAGCTACAAGTACTATGGCTACACCTTC. Translation: CASSYKYYGYTF.

Written as DNA, the CDR3 is TGTGCCACCAGTGACGAATCGGTTAAGTTCAATCAGCCCCAGCATTTT. This codes for CATSDESVKFNQPQHF. The chain couples TRBV24-1 to TRBJ1-5, with unresolved D. Germline values: CDR1 KGHDR, CDR2 SFDVKD. The CDR3 spans 16 residues. Deletions cut 4 bases from V and 3 bases from J, with 15 bases between.

CDR3 sequence: CASSEFSGGSSYEQYF. For the CDR3, the DNA is TGTGCCAGCAGTGAATTCTCGGGGGGAAGCTCCTACGAGCAGTACTTC. This chain connects TRBV6-1 to TRBJ2-7; 7 bases are a match to TRBD2. The germline CDR1 and CDR2 sequences are MNHNS and SASEGT. V gave up 2 bases and J gave up 0 bases; unmatched junction bases: 7. The CDR3 loop spans 16 amino acids.

The chain employs TRBV19 and TRBJ2-7; 11 bases fit TRBD1. V gave up 1 base and J gave up 5 bases; unmatched junction bases: 4. The length of the CDR3 is 15 residues. The germline V gene encodes CDR1 LNHDA and CDR2 SQIVND (reference sequence). This CDR3 is CASSIGWTGGDEQYF. In DNA, the CDR3 is TGTGCCAGTAGTATAGGTTGGACAGGGGGCGACGAGCAGTACTTC.

In its sample, this clone was seen once. This chain joins TRBV28 and TRBJ2-7, with a tentative D call TRBD1 (5 bases). Germline CDR1 reads MDHEN; CDR2 reads SYDVKM. V gave up 6 bases and J gave up 5 bases, with 14 bases separating them. This CDR3 is 13 amino acids long. The CDR3 nucleotides are TGTGCCAGCAGCCCCCCGCAGGGCCACGAGCAGTACTTC. Its translation is CASSPPQGHEQYF.

The chain is built from TRBV27 and TRBJ1-4, with 9 bases matching TRBD1. The CDR3 sequence is 14 residues long. V shed 8 bases and J 6 bases; nucleotides not matched to a gene: 7. The V gene's germline CDR1 is MNHEY and CDR2 SMNVEV (reference sequence). The chain's CDR3 is CASGRTGVDEKLFF. CDR3 bases: TGTGCCAGCGGACGGACAGGGGTGGATGAAAAACTGTTTTTT. The whole variable domain, remainder taken from reference TRBV27 and TRBJ1-4, is EAQVTQNPRYLITVTGKKLTVTCSQNMNHEYMSWYRQDPGLGLRQIYYSMNVEVTDKGDVPEGYKVSRKEKRNFPLILESPSPNQTSLYFCASGRTGVDEKLFFGSGTQLSVL.

This chain uses TRBV6-5 with TRBJ1-5; D uncertain. Germline CDR1 is MNHEY and CDR2 is SVGAGI. V was clipped by 6 bases and J by 1 base, with 7 bases between them. The CDR3 has 13 amino acids. Written as DNA, the CDR3 is TGTGCCAGCAGCGAGCGAAGCAATCAGCCCCAGCATTTT. Encoded protein: CASSERSNQPQHF.

This sequence joins TRBV7-6 and TRBJ1-3; 7 nucleotides line up with TRBD1. Germline loops: CDR1 SGHVS, CDR2 FNYEAQ. The CDR3 totals 17 residues. V shed 1 base and J 0 bases; nucleotides not matched to a gene: 6. The DNA for the CDR3 is TGTGCCAGCAGCTTAGGTGGGACAGAGAGCTCTGGAAACACCATATATTTT. Translated, it gives CASSLGGTESSGNTIYF. Variable domain in full (rest from reference TRBV7-6 and TRBJ1-3): GAGVSQSPRYKVTKRGQDVALRCDPISGHVSLYWYRQALGQGPEFLTYFNYEAQQDKSGLPNDRFSAERPEGSISTLTIQRTEQRDSAMYRCASSLGGTESSGNTIYFGEGSWLTVV.

V is TRBV28 and J is TRBJ1-2, with a possible D match to TRBD1 (6 bases). CDR3 size: 12 residues. Per the germline V gene, CDR1 is MDHEN and CDR2 is SYDVKM. V lost 5 bases and J 5 bases, leaving 9 bases between the germline ends. The CDR3 DNA sequence: TGTGCCAGCAGTCTGACAGGTTATGGCTACACCTTC. This translates into CASSLTGYGYTF.

V gene TRBV15 combines with J gene TRBJ2-7; 10 positions agree with TRBD2. The CDR3 runs 16 residues. Germline V gene sequence: CDR1 LNHNV, CDR2 YYDKDF (reference sequence). Trimming at V came to 7 bases and at J to 2 bases, leaving 11 bases not matched to a gene. The CDR3 spells CATTHQTLAGPYEQYF. The CDR3 region has the DNA TGTGCCACCACCCACCAAACACTAGCGGGACCCTACGAGCAGTACTTC. Supplemented by reference TRBV15 and TRBJ2-7, the full variable domain reads DAMVIQNPRYQVTQFGKPVTLSCSQTLNHNVMYWYQQKSSQAPKLLFHYYDKDFNNEADTPDNFQSRRPNTSFCFLDIRSPGLGDTAMYLCATTHQTLAGPYEQYFGPGTRLTVT.